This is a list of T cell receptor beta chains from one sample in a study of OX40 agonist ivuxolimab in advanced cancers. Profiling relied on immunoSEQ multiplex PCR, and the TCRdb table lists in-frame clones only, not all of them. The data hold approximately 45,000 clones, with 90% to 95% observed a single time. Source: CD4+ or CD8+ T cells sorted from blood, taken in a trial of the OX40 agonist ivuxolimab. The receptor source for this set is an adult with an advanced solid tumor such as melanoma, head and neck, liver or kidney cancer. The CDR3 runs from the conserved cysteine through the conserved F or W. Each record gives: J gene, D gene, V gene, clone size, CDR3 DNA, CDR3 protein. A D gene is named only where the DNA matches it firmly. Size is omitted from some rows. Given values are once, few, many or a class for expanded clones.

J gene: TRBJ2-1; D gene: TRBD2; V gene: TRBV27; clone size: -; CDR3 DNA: TGTGCCAGCAGTGACGGGACTAGCGGGAGCAATGAGCAGTTCTTC; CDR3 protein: CASSDGTSGSNEQFF
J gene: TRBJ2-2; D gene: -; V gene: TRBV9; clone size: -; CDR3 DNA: TGTGCCAGCAGCGGACTATGGACCTCGGGGGCCGGGGAGCTGTTTTTT; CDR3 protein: CASSGLWTSGAGELFF
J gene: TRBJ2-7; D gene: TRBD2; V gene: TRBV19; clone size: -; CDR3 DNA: TGTGCCAGTAGTGCGACTAGCGGGAGTTCCTACGAGCAGTACTTC; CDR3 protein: CASSATSGSSYEQYF
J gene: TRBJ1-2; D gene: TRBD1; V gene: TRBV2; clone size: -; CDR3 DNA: TGTGCCAGCAGCGGCCCGGGACAGGGGTATGGCTACACCTTC; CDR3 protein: CASSGPGQGYGYTF
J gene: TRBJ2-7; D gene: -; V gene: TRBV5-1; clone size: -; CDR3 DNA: TGCGCCAGCAGCTTGGACAGGCCAGAGGGAGGCTACGAGCAGTACTTC; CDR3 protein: CASSLDRPEGGYEQYF
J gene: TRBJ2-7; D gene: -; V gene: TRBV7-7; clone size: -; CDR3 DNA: TGTGCTCAAACCCAGGTGGCAGGGCCCACCTACGAGCAGTACTTC; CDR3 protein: CAQTQVAGPTYEQYF
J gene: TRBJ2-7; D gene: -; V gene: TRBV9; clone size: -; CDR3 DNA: TGTGCCAGCAGCGTAGGAGGAACCCCCTGGGAGCAGTACTTC; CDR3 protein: CASSVGGTPWEQYF
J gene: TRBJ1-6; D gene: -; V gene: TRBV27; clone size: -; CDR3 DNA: TGTGCCAGCAGCCAGGGATATAATTCACCCCTCCACTTT; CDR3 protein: CASSQGYNSPLHF
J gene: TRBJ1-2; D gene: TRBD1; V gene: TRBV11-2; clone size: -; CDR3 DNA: TGTGCCAGCAGCTTGACAGGGGATGGCTACACCTTC; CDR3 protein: CASSLTGDGYTF
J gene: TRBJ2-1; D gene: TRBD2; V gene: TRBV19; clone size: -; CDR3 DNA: TGTGCCAGTAGTAACGGACTAGCGGGAGGACCGTGGAATGAGCAGTTCTTC; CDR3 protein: CASSNGLAGGPWNEQFF
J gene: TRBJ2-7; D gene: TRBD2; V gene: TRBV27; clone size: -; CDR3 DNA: TGTGCCAGCTCGCAGCGGGGGGCCCTCTACGAGCAGTACTTC; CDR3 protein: CASSQRGALYEQYF
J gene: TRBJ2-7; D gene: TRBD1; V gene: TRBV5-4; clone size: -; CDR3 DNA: TGTGCCAGCACCCCTACACAGGGGTTCGAGCAGTACTTC; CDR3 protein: CASTPTQGFEQYF
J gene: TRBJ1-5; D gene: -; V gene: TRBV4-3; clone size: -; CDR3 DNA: TGCGCCAGCAGCCAAGACGTCGGGGGCGGTCAGCCCCAGCATTTT; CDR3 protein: CASSQDVGGGQPQHF
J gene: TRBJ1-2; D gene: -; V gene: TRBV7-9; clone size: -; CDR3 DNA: TGTGCCAGCAGCTTAGCAGGCCGCGCTCATGGCTACACCTTC; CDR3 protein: CASSLAGRAHGYTF
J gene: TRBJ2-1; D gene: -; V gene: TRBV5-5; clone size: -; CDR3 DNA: TGTGCCAGCAGCTGGACGGGTACGAACAATGAGCAGTTCTTC; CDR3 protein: CASSWTGTNNEQFF
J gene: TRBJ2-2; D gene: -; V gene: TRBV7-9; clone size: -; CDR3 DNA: TGTGCCAGCGCGGAGAACACCGGGGAGCTGTTTTTT; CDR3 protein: CASAENTGELFF
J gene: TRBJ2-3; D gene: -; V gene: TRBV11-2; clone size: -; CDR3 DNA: TGTGCCAGCAGCTTGTTAAATAGCGGTTACACAGATACGCAGTATTTT; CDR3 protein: CASSLLNSGYTDTQYF
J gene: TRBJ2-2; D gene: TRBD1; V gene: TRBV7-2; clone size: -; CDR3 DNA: TGTGCCAGCAGCGGTGGGACAGGGTGGGGCACCGGGGAGCTGTTTTTT; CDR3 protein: CASSGGTGWGTGELFF
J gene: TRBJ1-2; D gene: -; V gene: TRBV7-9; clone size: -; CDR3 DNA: TGTGCCAGCAGCTTAGGGAACTATGGCTACACCTTC; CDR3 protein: CASSLGNYGYTF
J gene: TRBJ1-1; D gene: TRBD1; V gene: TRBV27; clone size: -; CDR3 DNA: TGTGCCAGCAGTTTCCAGGGGGCTAGTTACACTGAAGCTTTCTTT; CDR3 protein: CASSFQGASYTEAFF
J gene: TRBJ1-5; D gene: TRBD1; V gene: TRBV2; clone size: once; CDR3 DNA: TGTGCCAGCAGTGAAGCTAGGGGACAGGTCGTAAATCAGCCCCAGCATTTT; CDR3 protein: CASSEARGQVVNQPQHF
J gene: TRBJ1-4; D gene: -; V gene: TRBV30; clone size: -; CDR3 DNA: TGTGCCTGGAGTGATGGAATAGGGATTGAAAAACTGTTTTTT; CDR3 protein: CAWSDGIGIEKLFF
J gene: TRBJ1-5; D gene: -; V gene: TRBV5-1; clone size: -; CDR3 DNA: TGCGCCAGCAGCCTGGAAGGGGGGGGAAATCAGCCCCAGCATTTT; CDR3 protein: CASSLEGGGNQPQHF
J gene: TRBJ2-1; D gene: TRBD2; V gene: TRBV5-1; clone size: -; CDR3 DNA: TGCGCCAGCAGCCCGGGACTAGCGGGAGTAAGGGTCTCGTTCAATGAGCAGTTCTTC; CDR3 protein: CASSPGLAGVRVSFNEQFF